This is a list of T cell receptor beta chains from one sample in a study of T cell clusters in autoimmune cytopenias. TCRdb reanalyzed the multiplex PCR reads and collapses them to one entry per CDR3 protein, without DNA. Recorded for this sample: about 15,000 distinct CDR3 sequences. These data are also associated with another study on T cell repertoires in aging, cancer and after chemotherapy.

The sequenced sample was peripheral blood. The origin of the receptors is a human donor in good health. CDR3s include the opening cysteine and the closing phenylalanine or tryptophan. The order of the fields is clone size, V gene, J gene, CDR3 protein. Size is omitted from some rows. Given values are once, few, many or a class for expanded clones.

>NA|TRBV6-5|TRBJ2-4
CAKPNAKNIQYF
>NA|TRBV29-1|TRBJ2-1
CSVVRGYKGEGSYNEQFF
>NA|TRBV12-3/TRBV12-4|TRBJ2-1
CASSPGTRTYNEQFF
>medium-sized|TRBV29-1|TRBJ2-1
CSVEEGPPGEQFF
>medium-sized|TRBV6-5|TRBJ2-5
CASSYPRETQYF
>NA|TRBV7-9|TRBJ2-7
CASSARQGQGEQYF
>NA|TRBV6-5|TRBJ2-3
CASSYSPRGRLDTQYF
>NA|TRBV6-6|TRBJ2-7
CASSSRDGKYF
>NA|TRBV19|TRBJ2-7
CASSIRASGSYEQYF
>NA|TRBV24-1|TRBJ2-1
CATSDWPRTRNEQFF
>NA|TRBV5-4|TRBJ1-2
CASSSMGRNYGYTF
>medium-sized|TRBV29-1|TRBJ2-1
CSVEDPRLVTNEQFF
>NA|TRBV7-9|TRBJ2-5
CASSILLSETQYF
>NA|TRBV6-1|TRBJ1-5
CASRSGGALGVQPQHF
>medium-sized|TRBV29-1|TRBJ2-4
CSVEDLTGINIQYF
>NA|TRBV12-3/TRBV12-4|TRBJ2-6
CASSFGGRRRSGANVLTF